Following are 25 T cell receptor beta chains from one sample sequenced in a study of CD8 T cells in Susac syndrome. RNA amounts of about 0.45 to 1 ug underwent reverse transcription with random hexamers. TCRdb reprocessed the immunoSEQ multiplex PCR reads with MiXCR, giving one entry per CDR3 protein. This table has about 120,000 distinct CDR3 sequences, roughly 94% appearing once. Sequenced: CD8+ T cells from PBMCs. The receptors shown here come from a human donor with Susac syndrome.

The V gene is TRBV30, the J gene TRBJ2-1; TRBD1 matches 10 bases. Per the germline V gene, CDR1 is GTSNPN and CDR2 is SVGIG (reference sequence). The ends lost 2 bases at V and 2 bases at J; junction bases unmatched: 3. The CDR3 is 15 amino acids. CDR3 amino acids: CAWSLDRGPYNEQFF. The CDR3 DNA follows: TGTGCCTGGAGTTTAGACAGGGGGCCCTACAATGAGCAGTTCTTC. The full variable domain, rest sourced from reference TRBV30 and TRBJ2-1, is SQTIHQWPATLVQPVGSPLSLECTVEGTSNPNLYWYRQAAGRGLQLLFYSVGIGQISSEVPQNLSASRPQDRQFILSSKKLLLSDSGFYLCAWSLDRGPYNEQFFGPGTRLTVL.

This rearrangement joins TRBV4-1 to TRBJ2-3, with D perhaps TRBD1 (6 bases). V lost 3 bases and J 6 bases, leaving 16 bases between the germline ends. Germline V gives CDR1 MGHRA, CDR2 YSYEKL. The CDR3 is made up of 15 amino acids. The chain's CDR3 is CASSQNRAGADTQYF. The CDR3 DNA follows: TGCGCCAGCAGCCAGAACAGGGCCGGTGCTGATACGCAGTATTTT.

The CDR3 loop is CASSQEKGWFRETQYF. The CDR3 coding sequence is TGTGCCAGCAGCCAAGAAAAGGGATGGTTTCGGGAGACCCAGTACTTC. V and J are TRBV3-1 and TRBJ2-5; D gene uncertain. The V and J ends lost 0 bases and 5 bases respectively, with 16 bases between them. Germline lookup yields CDR1 LGHDT and CDR2 YNNKEL (reference sequence). The CDR3 has 16 amino acids.

This chain uses TRBV19 with TRBJ1-2; TRBD1 matches at 9 bases. J was trimmed by 6 bases and V by 5 bases; bases with no gene match: 13. The CDR3 has 16 amino acids. From germline, CDR1 is LNHDA and CDR2 SQIVND (reference sequence). CDR3 loop: CASSFGTGLVVDGYTF. The DNA for the CDR3 is TGTGCCAGTAGTTTCGGGACAGGGCTCGTGGTGGATGGCTACACCTTC.

This chain connects TRBV6-1 to TRBJ1-5, with D possibly matching TRBD1 (5 bases). Germline V CDR1 and CDR2: MNHNS, SASEGT. This CDR3 spans 10 amino acids. V was pared by 6 bases and J by 11 bases, with 8 bases between. CDR3 in amino acids: CASRGTTQHF. The CDR3 region has the DNA TGTGCCAGCAGGGGGACGACCCAGCATTTT.

The chain carries TRBV11-2 and TRBJ2-7; TRBD1 matches 9 bases. After removal of 0 bases from V and 4 bases from J, the junction contained 4 bases not matched to a gene. This CDR3 comprises 15 residues. The V gene's germline CDR1 is SGHAT and CDR2 FQNNGV. The CDR3 is CASSLEVTGGYEQYF. CDR3 coding DNA: TGTGCCAGCAGCTTAGAGGTGACAGGGGGTTACGAGCAGTACTTC.

The chain uses TRBV7-9 and TRBJ1-6; the D gene is possibly TRBD1 (6 bases). Germline CDR1 and CDR2: SEHNR and FQNEAQ (reference sequence). The CDR3 has 15 amino acids. Trimming took off 5 bases at V and 8 bases at J, with 16 bases between the two ends. The CDR3 DNA reads as TGTGCCAGCAGCCCGACAGGCGGCCTGGATTCACCCCTCCACTTT. Translation: CASSPTGGLDSPLHF.

The chain recombines TRBV25-1 with TRBJ2-7, with 10 bases identical to TRBD2. Germline loops: CDR1 MGHDK, CDR2 SYGVNS. Trimming removed 6 bases from V and 6 bases from J; junction bases left unmatched: 17. The CDR3 contains 17 residues. The CDR3 DNA follows: TGTGCCAGCAGCCAAGAAAAAACTAGCGGGGCCTACCGCGAGCAGTACTTC. Amino acid sequence: CASSQEKTSGAYREQYF.

J is TRBJ2-3 and V is TRBV29-1, with D hard to call. Germline V CDR1 and CDR2: SQVTM, ANQGSEA. The CDR3 runs 13 residues. Trimming pared 4 bases from V and 0 bases from J, leaving 8 bases between. In nucleotides, the CDR3 is TGCAGCGTTGGAGCCCCTAGCACAGATACGCAGTATTTT. It is translated as CSVGAPSTDTQYF.

The chain combines TRBV6-1 with TRBJ2-7; the match to TRBD1 covers 9 bases. This CDR3 region has 16 residues. The junction had 12 bases not matched to a gene; V was cut back by 5 bases and J by 4 bases. Germline V lookup: CDR1 MNHNS, CDR2 SASEGT. The CDR3 sequence: CASSPSPGQGVYEQYF. In DNA form, the CDR3 reads TGTGCCAGCAGTCCTTCCCCGGGACAGGGTGTATACGAGCAGTACTTC.

The rearrangement links TRBV30 to TRBJ2-1; 11 positions agree with TRBD2. This CDR3 region has 16 residues. CDR1 and CDR2 from the germline V gene are GTSNPN and SVGIG (reference sequence). Trimming at V came to 1 base and at J to 3 bases, leaving 5 bases not matched to a gene. The CDR3 reads CAWSAQTSGVYNEQFF. CDR3 DNA: TGTGCCTGGAGTGCCCAGACTAGCGGGGTCTACAATGAGCAGTTCTTC.

This sequence joins TRBV6-2 or TRBV6-3 and TRBJ1-5, with 7 nucleotides matching TRBD1. Germline assignment: CDR1 MNHEY and CDR2 SVGEGT. The CDR3 loop spans 15 amino acids. With 8 bases clipped from V and 0 bases from J, the junction kept 7 bases outside the gene matches. CDR3 residues: CASQGTVNSNQPQHF. For the CDR3, the DNA is TGTGCCAGCCAAGGGACAGTCAATAGCAATCAGCCCCAGCATTTT.

V and J are TRBV30 and TRBJ1-4; D remains unclear. The CDR3 is 14 residues long. Trimming stripped 4 bases from V and 0 bases from J, with 9 bases between. Per germline, CDR1 GTSNPN and CDR2 SVGIG (reference sequence). The CDR3: CAWTATSTNEKLFF. The CDR3 DNA sequence: TGTGCCTGGACCGCGACATCAACTAATGAAAAACTGTTTTTT.

The chain links TRBV12-2 to TRBJ1-5; no check of the table's D call, TRBD1, against the DNA was made. TRBV12-2 is described as a pseudogene. The CDR3 length is 16 residues. The CDR3 bases are TGTGCAAGTCGCGCCCCCAGGGCGGGCGCCTGTCAGCCCCAGCATTTT. Amino acid sequence: CASRAPRAGACQPQHF.

The CDR3 sequence is CASSPRESTDTQYF. In DNA form, the CDR3 reads TGTGCCAGCAGCCCCCGGGAAAGCACAGATACGCAGTATTTT. The chain is built from TRBV7-9 and TRBJ2-3; a possible D gene is TRBD2 (5 bases). V lost 5 bases to trimming and J lost 0 bases, with 9 bases between them. This CDR3 has 14 amino acids. Germline V CDR1 and CDR2: SEHNR, FQNEAQ (reference sequence).

This rearrangement joins TRBV14 to TRBJ2-1, with TRBD1 matching 11 bases. Germline CDR1 is SGHDN and CDR2 is FVKESK. J was trimmed by 5 bases and V by 2 bases; bases with no gene match: 5. The CDR3 loop spans 16 amino acids. The CDR3 here is CASSQIPGQGDNEQFF. The CDR3 DNA reads as TGTGCCAGCAGCCAAATACCGGGACAGGGGGACAATGAGCAGTTCTTC.

The chain carries TRBV29-1 and TRBJ2-7; 8 nucleotides match TRBD1. CDR3 length equals 14 residues. Germline V lookup: CDR1 SQVTM, CDR2 ANQGSEA. V lost 1 base to trimming and J lost 3 bases; unmatched junction nucleotides: 5. The CDR3 DNA is TGCAGCGTTGAAGGGACAGGGACCGACTACGAGCAGTACTTC. It codes for CSVEGTGTDYEQYF.

The chain uses TRBV7-9 and TRBJ2-1, with TRBD1 matching 8 bases. The CDR3 runs 14 residues. V was clipped by 6 bases and J by 9 bases; unmatched bases: 10. The germline gives CDR1 SEHNR, CDR2 FQNEAQ (reference sequence). This CDR3 reads CASSIDSRGLEQFF. Here the CDR3 DNA reads TGTGCCAGCAGTATCGATTCCAGGGGGCTTGAGCAGTTCTTC.

The chain couples TRBV29-1 to TRBJ2-7; the D is unclear. The CDR3 sequence is 13 residues long. The germline V gene encodes CDR1 SQVTM and CDR2 ANQGSEA. V shed 3 bases and J shed 0 bases, with 9 bases lying between them. The CDR3 coding sequence is TGCAGCGTTGAGGAAGGTAACTCCTACGAGCAGTACTTC. It is translated as CSVEEGNSYEQYF.

The gene calls are TRBV15 and TRBJ1-6; 9 positions agree with TRBD1. CDR1 is LNHNV, CDR2 YYDKDF, per germline (reference sequence). The junction had 3 bases not matched to a gene; V was cut back by 5 bases and J by 7 bases. This CDR3 contains 14 residues. CDR3 sequence: CATSPGQGNSPLHF. CDR3 DNA: TGTGCCACCAGCCCCGGACAGGGGAATTCACCCCTCCACTTT.

The rearrangement uses TRBV2 and TRBJ2-1, with 9 bases aligning to TRBD1. Germline CDR1 SNHLY, CDR2 FYNNEI. J gave up 6 bases and V 7 bases, and 7 bases lay outside the gene matches. CDR3 length: 14 residues. Here the CDR3 reads CASIMSDRGNEQFF. DNA for the CDR3: TGTGCCAGCATTATGTCGGACAGGGGCAATGAGCAGTTCTTC.

Notes on this clonotype: A much larger clone differs by one base, so this may be a read error. The chain couples TRBV7-2 to TRBJ2-7, with D unresolved. Germline lookup yields CDR1 SGHTA and CDR2 FQGNSA. The CDR3 has 11 amino acids. Trimming removed 6 bases at V and 0 bases at J, with 3 bases between. The CDR3 sequence: CASRLSYEQYF. As DNA, the CDR3 is TGTGCCAGCAGACTCTCCTACGAGCAGTACTTC.

This chain joins TRBV20-1 and TRBJ2-7; D ambiguous. The germline V and J ends were trimmed by 3 bases and 0 bases, with 12 bases remaining between them. Germline loops: CDR1 DFQATT, CDR2 SNEGSKA (reference sequence). The CDR3 runs 14 residues. CDR3 coding DNA: TGCAGTGCTAGCAGCAGTGGGTCCTCCTACGAGCAGTACTTC. It yields the protein CSASSSGSSYEQYF.

The chain uses TRBV29-1 and TRBJ2-7; 7 bases match TRBD1. Germline V lookup: CDR1 SQVTM, CDR2 ANQGSEA. Losses at the gene ends were 4 bases for V and 2 bases for J; bases not matched to a gene: 2. The CDR3 spans 12 residues. CDR3 in amino acids: CSVGGQPYEQYF. In DNA form, the CDR3 reads TGCAGCGTTGGGGGACAGCCCTACGAGCAGTACTTC.

The chain links TRBV3-1 to TRBJ1-1; D is uncertain. The germline V gene has CDR1 LGHDT and CDR2 YNNKEL (reference sequence). This CDR3 has 13 residues. Trimming removed 0 bases at V and 11 bases at J, with 13 bases between. CDR3 residues: CASSQEFLREAFF. DNA for the CDR3: TGTGCCAGCAGCCAAGAGTTTTTGCGCGAGGCTTTCTTT.